What follows are 20 T cell receptor beta chains derived from one specimen sequenced in a study of control samples from healthy donors and cancer patients. Profiled with immunoSEQ multiplex PCR; TCRdb holds only in-frame clones, not every one. In the table there are fewer than 150,000 clones, roughly 90% of which are singletons. Sample: blood. The source is a man younger than 30 in good health.

The rearrangement joins TRBV5-4 to TRBJ2-3, with 9 bases lining up with TRBD2. The J segment lost 5 bases and the V segment lost 1 base, leaving 8 bases of the junction unmatched. The CDR3 has 16 amino acids. CDR1 and CDR2 from the germline V gene are SGHNT and YYREEE (reference sequence). The CDR3 coding sequence is TGTGCCAGCAGCTTGACGGGGCTAGCGGGAAAAGATACGCAGTATTTT. It codes for CASSLTGLAGKDTQYF.

The V and J genes are TRBV5-1 and TRBJ2-5; 10 positions agree with TRBD1. J was trimmed by 5 bases and V by 4 bases; bases with no gene match: 8. There are 15 residues in the CDR3. CDR1 is SGHRS, CDR2 YFSETQ, per germline. The CDR3 nucleotides read TGCGCCAGCAGCACATACGGGGACAGGGGTGAGACCCAGTACTTC. This codes for CASSTYGDRGETQYF.

The V gene is TRBV6-5, the J gene TRBJ1-1; D is unresolved. The CDR3 sequence is 15 residues long. Germline lookup yields CDR1 MNHEY and CDR2 SVGAGI. V was pared by 3 bases and J by 7 bases, with 18 bases between. In DNA form, the CDR3 reads TGTGCCAGCAGTTATTTCTTCGCCAAGGGAATTGAAGCTTTCTTT. Translating gives CASSYFFAKGIEAFF.

The rearrangement uses TRBV5-6 and TRBJ1-2; tentative D call: TRBD1 (5 bases). CDR1 SGHDT and CDR2 YYEEEE come from the germline V gene. Trimming removed 3 bases from V and 3 bases from J, with 12 bases in between. This CDR3 is 14 amino acids long. DNA of the CDR3: TGTGCCAGCAGCTGGCCCGGGACTGACTATGGCTACACCTTC. Residues: CASSWPGTDYGYTF.

This chain joins TRBV30 and TRBJ1-4; tentative D call: TRBD1 (5 bases). CDR3 length: 16 amino acids. V was pared by 0 bases and J by 0 bases, with 11 bases between. Germline V gene data show CDR1 as GTSNPN and CDR2 as SVGIG (reference sequence). For the CDR3, the DNA is TGTGCCTGGAGTGTAAGGGGCAGGGCAACTAATGAAAAACTGTTTTTT. Translating it yields CAWSVRGRATNEKLFF.

This clone was detected only once. V usage is TRBV29-1 and J usage is TRBJ1-3, with 8 bases aligning to TRBD1. The CDR3 has 13 residues. Germline V gene sequence: CDR1 SQVTM, CDR2 ANQGSEA. V lost 7 bases, J lost 3 bases, and 5 bases stayed unmatched. The CDR3 coding sequence is TGCAGCGCAGGGACAGGAGGTGGAAACACCATATATTTT. Translated, it gives CSAGTGGGNTIYF. Based on the CDR3 plus reference TRBV29-1 and TRBJ1-3, the full variable domain is SAVISQKPSRDICQRGTSLTIQCQVDSQVTMMFWYRQQPGQSLTLIATANQGSEATYESGFVIDKFPISRPNLTFSTLTVSNMSPEDSSIYLCSAGTGGGNTIYFGEGSWLTVV.

This clone showed up many times. CDR3 amino acids: CASSLTATTYEQYF. CDR3 in DNA: TGTGCCAGCAGCTTGACAGCTACCACCTACGAGCAGTACTTC. The V and J genes are TRBV5-4 and TRBJ2-7; D ambiguous. The CDR3 runs to 14 residues. Germline V gene lookup returns CDR1 SGHNT and CDR2 YYREEE (reference sequence). Deletions cut 1 base from V and 2 bases from J, with 10 bases between.

This sequence joins TRBV7-9 and TRBJ2-7; D is perhaps TRBD2 (6 bases). This CDR3 has 18 residues. The ends were cut back, 1 base at V and 7 bases at J, with 26 bases in the middle. The germline V gene encodes CDR1 SEHNR and CDR2 FQNEAQ (reference sequence). CDR3 bases: TGTGCCAGCAGCTTAGGACGGTTTTCCCAGGCCGTCGCGGGGGAGCAGTACTTC. This encodes CASSLGRFSQAVAGEQYF. Filled out from reference TRBV7-9 and TRBJ2-7, the complete variable domain reads DTGVSQNPRHKITKRGQNVTFRCDPISEHNRLYWYRQTLGQGPEFLTYFQNEAQLEKSRLLSDRFSAERPKGSFSTLEIQRTEQGDSAMYLCASSLGRFSQAVAGEQYFGPGTRLTVT.

This chain links TRBV9 with TRBJ2-7; the D is unclear. V lost 1 base and J 3 bases, leaving 14 bases between the germline ends. Germline V gene lookup returns CDR1 SGDLS and CDR2 YYNGEE. The CDR3 extends over 15 amino acids. The chain's CDR3 is CASSVSGSLNYEQYF. CDR3 coding DNA: TGTGCCAGCAGCGTAAGTGGCAGTCTAAACTACGAGCAGTACTTC.

V and J are TRBV11-2 and TRBJ2-2; 11 nucleotides agree with TRBD2. The CDR3 covers 15 residues. Germline V lookup: CDR1 SGHAT, CDR2 FQNNGV. The junction had 4 bases not matched to a gene; V was cut back by 5 bases and J by 5 bases. The CDR3 here is CASSHSGGATGELFF. The CDR3 nucleotides are TGTGCCAGCAGCCATAGCGGGGGGGCTACCGGGGAGCTGTTTTTT.

The chain joins TRBV29-1 to TRBJ1-1; D is possibly TRBD1 (6 bases). Looked up from germline, CDR1 is SQVTM and CDR2 is ANQGSEA. The CDR3 totals 12 residues. V lost 8 bases, J lost 1 base, and 11 bases lay in between. Written as DNA, the CDR3 is TGCAGCCATACAGGGACGAACACTGAAGCTTTCTTT. Its protein product is CSHTGTNTEAFF.

The chain is built from TRBV7-8 and TRBJ1-2, with TRBD1 as a possible D gene (5 bases). Trimming removed 3 bases from V and 9 bases from J, with 11 bases in between. The CDR3 runs 12 residues. CDR1 and CDR2 from the germline V gene are SGHVS and FQNEAQ. CDR3 DNA: TGTGCCAGCAGCTTTACAGGCTCACGCTACACCTTC. Its translation is CASSFTGSRYTF.

The CDR3 region is CASSESGAVNEKLFF. The CDR3 DNA sequence: TGTGCCAGCAGTGAATCGGGAGCTGTTAATGAAAAACTGTTTTTT. The chain uses TRBV25-1 and TRBJ1-4, with no clear D. V was clipped by 1 base and J by 4 bases, with 10 bases between them. CDR1 is MGHDK, CDR2 SYGVNS, per germline. This CDR3 region has 15 residues. Full variable domain (missing parts from reference TRBV25-1 and TRBJ1-4): EADIYQTPRYLVIGTGKKITLECSQTMGHDKMYWYQQDPGMELHLIHYSYGVNSTEKGDLSSESTVSRIRTEHFPLTLESARPSHTSQYLCASSESGAVNEKLFFGSGTQLSVL.

V gene TRBV12-3 or TRBV12-4 combines with J gene TRBJ2-2; 7 positions agree with TRBD1. The V segment lost 8 bases and the J segment 1 base; nucleotides outside the gene matches: 1. The CDR3 length is 13 residues. The CDR3 DNA is TGTGCCAGCGGGACAGTGAACACCGGGGAGCTGTTTTTT. It translates to CASGTVNTGELFF.

A few counts support this clone. The chain combines TRBV10-3 with TRBJ1-2; D is uncertain. CDR1 is ENHRY and CDR2 is SYGVKD in the germline V gene. This CDR3 is built from 11 residues. V dropped 5 bases and J dropped 8 bases, with 9 bases sitting between them. DNA for the CDR3: TGTGCCATCAGTCCGCCCCAGGGCTACACCTTC. This sequence encodes CAISPPQGYTF.

The V and J genes are TRBV18 and TRBJ2-7; 8 nucleotides line up with TRBD1. The germline CDR1 and CDR2 sequences are KGHSH and LQKENI. This CDR3 contains 15 residues. J gave up 4 bases and V 6 bases, and 11 bases lay outside the gene matches. The CDR3: CASSLQGASGYEQYF. CDR3 sequence (DNA): TGTGCCAGCTCGCTTCAGGGGGCGAGTGGTTACGAGCAGTACTTC.

The V and J genes are TRBV5-1 and TRBJ1-1; a possible D gene is TRBD1 (6 bases). Germline CDR1 is SGHRS and CDR2 is YFSETQ. Trimming removed 2 bases at V and 6 bases at J, with 17 bases between. This CDR3 has 15 amino acids. The CDR3 DNA sequence: TGCGCCAGCAGCTTTAGATTGCGGGACATCCCTGAAGCTTTCTTT. This gives the protein CASSFRLRDIPEAFF. The full variable domain, its missing parts supplied by reference TRBV5-1 and TRBJ1-1, is KAGVTQTPRYLIKTRGQQVTLSCSPISGHRSVSWYQQTPGQGLQFLFEYFSETQRNKGNFPGRFSGRQFSNSRSEMNVSTLELGDSALYLCASSFRLRDIPEAFFGQGTRLTVV.

This clone occurred once. The chain combines TRBV3-1 (or the pseudogene TRBV3-2) with TRBJ2-7; TRBD2 matches 10 bases. The ends lost 4 bases at V and 2 bases at J; junction bases unmatched: 5. This CDR3 contains 15 residues. CDR1 and CDR2 from the germline V gene are LGHDT and YNNKEL (reference sequence). Here the CDR3 reads CASSPRGLATYEQYF. CDR3 sequence (DNA): TGTGCCAGCAGCCCCCGGGGACTAGCGACCTACGAGCAGTACTTC.

V is TRBV18 and J is TRBJ1-2; 8 nucleotides agree with TRBD1. V lost 5 bases and J lost 0; bases outside the gene matches: 5. Per the germline V gene, CDR1 is KGHSH and CDR2 is LQKENI. CDR3 length: 15 residues. CDR3 residues: CASSLQGEPNYGYTF. The CDR3 bases are TGTGCCAGCTCATTACAGGGGGAACCTAACTATGGCTACACCTTC. The full variable domain, completed using reference TRBV18 and TRBJ1-2, is NAGVMQNPRHLVRRRGQEARLRCSPMKGHSHVYWYRQLPEEGLKFMVYLQKENIIDESGMPKERFSAEFPKEGPSILRIQQVVRGDSAAYFCASSLQGEPNYGYTFGSGTRLTVV.

The V gene is TRBV6-1, the J gene TRBJ2-7; D is uncertain. CDR1 and CDR2 (germline): MNHNS, SASEGT. V lost 1 base to trimming and J lost 3 bases, with 13 bases between them. CDR3 length equals 15 residues. CDR3 in amino acids: CASSEDQAGNYEQYF. The DNA for the CDR3 is TGTGCCAGCAGTGAAGATCAGGCAGGAAACTACGAGCAGTACTTC.